The 31 T cell receptor beta chains in this list originate from one sample, sequenced in a study of EBV T-cell therapy then PD-1 blockade in nasopharyngeal carcinoma. TCRdb's copy holds only in-frame clones and misses some; the assay was immunoSEQ multiplex PCR. The table has some 17,000 clones, 80% to 85% seen once. Which antigens these TCRs recognize remains unknown. This sample's treatment: AdE1-LMPpoly-expanded autologous EBV-specific T-cell therapy followed by anti-PD-1 nivolumab. The sequencing here drew on CD8+ T cells from blood, taken at day 0 from a patient whose treatment included autologous EBV-specific T cells and nivolumab. The receptors were sampled from a man aged 35 to 55 with nasopharyngeal carcinoma.

The chain links TRBV7-6 to TRBJ2-1, with D possibly matching TRBD1 (5 bases). The CDR3 covers 13 residues. Trimming pared 5 bases from V and 10 bases from J, leaving 15 bases between. Germline CDR1 and CDR2: SGHVS and FNYEAQ. This CDR3 is CASSPPNHREQFF. CDR3 DNA sequence: TGTGCCAGCAGCCCCCCCAACCACAGGGAGCAGTTCTTC.

This sequence joins TRBV29-1 and TRBJ2-5; TRBD1 matches at 9 bases. The germline CDR1 and CDR2 sequences are SQVTM and ANQGSEA. The V gene end was trimmed by 0 bases and the J gene end by 5 bases; junction bases not matched to a gene: 7. This CDR3 has 15 amino acids. CDR3 nucleotides: TGCAGCGTTGAAGAGGGGACAGGGCACGCGGAGACCCAGTACTTC. It codes for CSVEEGTGHAETQYF. Full variable domain (missing parts from reference TRBV29-1 and TRBJ2-5): SAVISQKPSRDICQRGTSLTIQCQVDSQVTMMFWYRQQPGQSLTLIATANQGSEATYESGFVIDKFPISRPNLTFSTLTVSNMSPEDSSIYLCSVEEGTGHAETQYFGPGTRLLVL.

The gene calls are TRBV15 and TRBJ2-1, with D hard to call. The germline gives CDR1 LNHNV, CDR2 YYDKDF (reference sequence). The length of the CDR3 is 14 residues. V was trimmed by 1 base and J by 3 bases, leaving 7 bases between them. The DNA of the CDR3 is TGTGCCACCAGCAGAGGTAGAGACTACAATGAGCAGTTCTTC. Encoded protein: CATSRGRDYNEQFF.

The V gene is TRBV7-6, the J gene TRBJ2-3; 7 bases agree with TRBD1. Germline V CDR1 and CDR2: SGHVS, FNYEAQ. This CDR3 comprises 14 residues. With V trimmed by 3 bases and J by 1 base, 1 base remained unmatched. The CDR3 DNA sequence: TGTGCCAGCAGCTTTGGGACAGGCACAGATACGCAGTATTTT. This sequence encodes CASSFGTGTDTQYF. Variable domain in full (rest from reference TRBV7-6 and TRBJ2-3): GAGVSQSPRYKVTKRGQDVALRCDPISGHVSLYWYRQALGQGPEFLTYFNYEAQQDKSGLPNDRFSAERPEGSISTLTIQRTEQRDSAMYRCASSFGTGTDTQYFGPGTRLTVL.

The chain is built from TRBV9 and TRBJ2-2; 9 bases are a match to TRBD1. The CDR3 is 16 amino acids. Unmatched junction bases numbered 8, after V lost 4 bases and J lost 4 bases. Germline loops: CDR1 SGDLS, CDR2 YYNGEE. CDR3 nucleotide sequence: TGTGCCAGCAGCCTCGGGAACAGGGGGCCCACCGGGGAGCTGTTTTTT. It codes for CASSLGNRGPTGELFF.

J is TRBJ2-1 and V is TRBV4-2; 8 bases are shared with TRBD2. This CDR3 is built from 16 residues. Germline V lookup: CDR1 LGHNA, CDR2 YNFKEQ. The ends lost 0 bases at V and 3 bases at J; junction bases unmatched: 4. CDR3 loop: CASSQDTSGNYNEQFF. DNA of the CDR3: TGTGCCAGCAGCCAAGATACTAGCGGAAACTACAATGAGCAGTTCTTC.

The chain links TRBV13 to TRBJ1-2; D is undetermined. Trimming left V 1 base short and J 6 bases short, with 9 bases between. Germline loops: CDR1 PRHDT, CDR2 FYEKMQ (reference sequence). The CDR3 runs 13 residues. CDR3 in amino acids: CASSLEGSDGYTF. The CDR3 DNA reads TGTGCCAGCAGCTTAGAGGGTTCAGATGGCTACACCTTC.

The rearrangement joins TRBV2 to TRBJ2-5; D is undetermined. The V gene's germline CDR1 is SNHLY and CDR2 FYNNEI. The CDR3 loop spans 16 amino acids. Trimming stripped 2 bases from V and 0 bases from J, with 13 bases between. DNA for the CDR3: TGTGCCAGCAGTGAAAAGGCAAGGGTGTACCAAGAGACCCAGTACTTC. This sequence encodes CASSEKARVYQETQYF. Complete variable domain (other parts from reference TRBV2 and TRBJ2-5): EPEVTQTPSHQVTQMGQEVILRCVPISNHLYFYWYRQILGQKVEFLVSFYNNEISEKSEIFDDQFSVERPDGSNFTLKIRSTKLEDSAMYFCASSEKARVYQETQYFGPGTRLLVL.

This rearrangement joins TRBV12-3 or TRBV12-4 to TRBJ1-2; D is unclear. The CDR3 loop spans 12 amino acids. Trimming shortened V by 5 bases and J by 0 bases, and 4 bases separated the two germline ends. CDR3 nucleotides: TGTGCCAGCAGTATGGCTAACTATGGCTACACCTTC. This codes for CASSMANYGYTF.

The chain couples TRBV19 to TRBJ1-2; D gene uncertain. Trimming removed 5 bases from V and 6 bases from J, with 7 bases in between. CDR1 and CDR2 from the germline V gene are LNHDA and SQIVND (reference sequence). The CDR3 extends over 11 amino acids. The CDR3 here is CASSPPNGYTF. As DNA, the CDR3 is TGTGCCAGTAGTCCGCCGAATGGCTACACCTTC.

This clone was counted a single time. The V and J genes are TRBV5-1 and TRBJ2-7; 8 bases fit TRBD1. From germline, CDR1 is SGHRS and CDR2 YFSETQ. The CDR3 has 16 residues. J lost 0 bases, V lost 4 bases, and 9 bases had no gene match. CDR3 in DNA: TGCGCCAGCAGCGAAGAGGGACAGGCGAGCTCCTACGAGCAGTACTTC. Encoded protein: CASSEEGQASSYEQYF. The full variable domain, its missing parts supplied by reference TRBV5-1 and TRBJ2-7, is KAGVTQTPRYLIKTRGQQVTLSCSPISGHRSVSWYQQTPGQGLQFLFEYFSETQRNKGNFPGRFSGRQFSNSRSEMNVSTLELGDSALYLCASSEEGQASSYEQYFGPGTRLTVT.

The chain uses TRBV18 and TRBJ2-7; D possibly uses TRBD1 or TRBD2 (6 bases each). The V gene's germline CDR1 is KGHSH and CDR2 LQKENI. Between the trimmed V and J ends, which lost 0 bases and 3 bases, there was a span of 9 bases. The CDR3 consists of 14 residues. Here the CDR3 reads CASSPPEGGYEQYF. In DNA, the CDR3 is TGTGCCAGCTCACCACCCGAGGGGGGCTACGAGCAGTACTTC.

The table lists this clone with a few counts. The V and J genes are TRBV15 and TRBJ2-7, with TRBD2 matching over 7 bases. CDR3 length equals 14 residues. J lost 7 bases, V lost 1 base, and 7 bases had no gene match. The V gene's germline CDR1 is LNHNV and CDR2 YYDKDF (reference sequence). CDR3 in amino acids: CATSRARGVGEQYF. CDR3 nucleotides: TGTGCCACCAGCAGAGCTCGGGGGGTGGGAGAGCAGTACTTC.

Only one count was recorded for this clone. CDR3: CASSFSGTGAEQYF. CDR3 bases: TGTGCCAGCAGCTTCTCCGGGACAGGGGCCGAGCAGTACTTC. This chain links TRBV5-4 with TRBJ2-7, with 10 bases fitting TRBD1. The length of the CDR3 is 14 residues. The V gene end was trimmed by 2 bases and the J gene end by 6 bases; junction bases not matched to a gene: 5. CDR1 is SGHNT, CDR2 YYREEE, per germline (reference sequence).

The genes are TRBV3-1 (or the pseudogene TRBV3-2) and TRBJ1-2; D remains unclear. Germline CDR1 is LGHDT and CDR2 is YNNKEL (reference sequence). The CDR3 covers 14 residues. Between the trimmed V and J ends, which lost 2 bases and 4 bases, there was a span of 11 bases. DNA of the CDR3: TGTGCCAGCAGCCAAAGGGCCCTAATCTATGGCTACACCTTC. Translation: CASSQRALIYGYTF.

This clone has a single count. This chain connects TRBV24-1 to TRBJ1-2, with 8 bases aligning to TRBD1. Germline assignment: CDR1 KGHDR and CDR2 SFDVKD. Germline trimming cut 10 bases from V and 4 bases from J; bases unmatched to any gene: 7. The CDR3 is 13 amino acids. CDR3 residues: CATRRTGFYGYTF. CDR3 DNA sequence: TGTGCCACGCGACGGACAGGGTTCTATGGCTACACCTTC.

The rearrangement links TRBV27 to TRBJ2-2; TRBD2 agrees at 7 bases. CDR3 length: 14 amino acids. Germline assignment: CDR1 MNHEY and CDR2 SMNVEV (reference sequence). Germline trimming cut 4 bases from V and 6 bases from J; bases unmatched to any gene: 5. CDR3 bases: TGTGCCAGCAGTTGGCGGGGGACGGCCGGGGAGCTGTTTTTT. It codes for CASSWRGTAGELFF.

V usage is TRBV27 and J usage is TRBJ2-7; 7 positions match TRBD1. The CDR3 runs to 15 residues. V was pared by 5 bases and J by 3 bases, with 10 bases of the junction left unmatched. Germline CDR1 MNHEY, CDR2 SMNVEV (reference sequence). The CDR3 protein is CASSPYPGTVYEQYF. CDR3 coding DNA: TGTGCCAGCAGTCCCTATCCCGGGACAGTCTACGAGCAGTACTTC.

This clone came up once. The rearrangement uses TRBV19 and TRBJ2-1; no definite D call. Deletions cut 10 bases from V and 9 bases from J, with 13 bases between. The CDR3 spans 11 residues. Germline V gene data show CDR1 as LNHDA and CDR2 as SQIVND (reference sequence). The CDR3 DNA follows: TGTGCCACCCTCGCTCTGGGTGAGCAGTTCTTC. As protein: CATLALGEQFF.

This chain links TRBV29-1 with TRBJ2-7, with 11 bases aligning to TRBD1. The CDR3 runs to 15 residues. The V gene end was trimmed by 0 bases and the J gene end by 4 bases; junction bases not matched to a gene: 5. Germline V lookup: CDR1 SQVTM, CDR2 ANQGSEA. Here the CDR3 DNA reads TGCAGCGTTGAAGAGGACAGGGGGCAAGGATACGAGCAGTACTTC. Its translation: CSVEEDRGQGYEQYF.

The chain uses TRBV7-6 and TRBJ2-5; 9 bases align to TRBD2. Germline values: CDR1 SGHVS, CDR2 FNYEAQ. Trimming took 6 bases from V and 5 from J; bases not matched to a gene: 10. The CDR3 has 15 amino acids. The CDR3 is CASRPSQRGVETQYF. The CDR3 coding sequence is TGTGCCAGCAGGCCATCTCAGCGGGGGGTGGAGACCCAGTACTTC.

This clone is labeled medium-sized (0.01 to 0.1%). V and J are TRBV6-5 and TRBJ1-2; 7 bases agree with TRBD1. Per germline, CDR1 MNHEY and CDR2 SVGAGI. The CDR3 is 14 residues long. With 7 bases clipped from V and 6 bases from J, the junction kept 11 bases outside the gene matches. The CDR3 spells CASNRQGGSNGYTF. CDR3 DNA: TGTGCCAGCAATCGACAGGGTGGATCTAATGGCTACACCTTC.

This clone is a singleton in its sample. This sequence joins TRBV4-3 and TRBJ2-1; D possibly corresponds to TRBD2 (5 bases). Trimming left V 1 base short and J 8 bases short, with 12 bases between. Germline-derived CDR1 and CDR2 are LGHNA and YSLEER. The CDR3 covers 14 residues. CDR3 DNA: TGCGCCAGCAGCCAAGGTTGGACCGGGGATGAGCAGTTCTTC. This sequence encodes CASSQGWTGDEQFF.

The genes are TRBV29-1 and TRBJ2-7; D may be TRBD1 (6 bases). Germline V lookup: CDR1 SQVTM, CDR2 ANQGSEA. Deletions cut 6 bases from V and 2 bases from J, with 17 bases between. The CDR3 runs to 14 residues. CDR3 DNA sequence: TGCAGCGTCGAGGATCCCACAGGGACCTACGAGCAGTACTTC. As protein: CSVEDPTGTYEQYF.

The chain recombines TRBV2 with TRBJ1-4, with D unclear. V lost 10 bases and J 5 bases, leaving 14 bases between the germline ends. The length of the CDR3 is 13 residues. The germline V gene has CDR1 SNHLY and CDR2 FYNNEI. CDR3 sequence reads: CATLGGRNEKLFF. CDR3 nucleotides: TGTGCCACTTTAGGAGGGAGGAATGAAAAACTGTTTTTT.

The chain has TRBV2 and TRBJ1-5, with D uncertain. Germline V gene data show CDR1 as SNHLY and CDR2 as FYNNEI. This CDR3 is 14 amino acids long. The V end was cut by 7 bases, the J end by 4 bases, with 14 bases between. As DNA, the CDR3 is TGTGCCAGCAAGGCGGACGGGGAAAATCAGCCCCAGCATTTT. Translated: CASKADGENQPQHF.

This chain links TRBV10-2 with TRBJ1-5; D unclear. Trimming pared 4 bases from V and 7 bases from J, leaving 14 bases between. Germline assignment: CDR1 WSHSY and CDR2 SAAADI. CDR3 size: 14 residues. The CDR3 region has the DNA TGCGCCAGCAGTGGACGTTCGTTTGGGCAGCCCCAGCATTTT. Translation: CASSGRSFGQPQHF.

The gene calls are TRBV6-4 and TRBJ2-2; maybe TRBD2 (6 bases). V lost 0 bases to trimming and J lost 5 bases, with 13 bases between them. CDR3 length equals 16 residues. CDR1 is MRHNA and CDR2 is SNTAGT in the germline V gene. The CDR3 spells CASSDSVEGGTGELFF. The CDR3 nucleotides read TGTGCCAGCAGTGACTCGGTGGAGGGAGGAACCGGGGAGCTGTTTTTT.

A remark on this clone: The sample carries other DNA sequences with the same CDR3. V is TRBV6-4 and J is TRBJ2-1; tentative D call: TRBD1 (5 bases). Per the germline V gene, CDR1 is MRHNA and CDR2 is SNTAGT. CDR3 length: 13 amino acids. Trimming removed 0 bases at V and 8 bases at J, with 8 bases between. CDR3 region: CASSDSGRDEQFF. The CDR3 bases are TGTGCCAGCAGTGACTCGGGCAGGGATGAGCAGTTCTTC.

The V and J genes are TRBV4-3 and TRBJ2-2; TRBD1 aligns across 7 bases. V was clipped by 3 bases and J by 6 bases; unmatched bases: 4. The germline V gene encodes CDR1 LGHNA and CDR2 YSLEER. CDR3 length equals 14 residues. This CDR3 reads CASSHGTGAGELFF. The CDR3 DNA follows: TGCGCCAGCAGCCACGGCACAGGGGCCGGGGAGCTGTTTTTT.

V and J are TRBV20-1 and TRBJ2-1; TRBD2 aligns across 11 bases. Germline CDR1 reads DFQATT; CDR2 reads SNEGSKA (reference sequence). The junction had 5 bases not matched to a gene; V was cut back by 3 bases and J by 4 bases. CDR3 size: 15 residues. The chain's CDR3 is CSASSGTSGYNEQFF. In DNA form, the CDR3 reads TGCAGTGCTAGTTCCGGGACTAGCGGTTACAATGAGCAGTTCTTC.